A single T cell receptor beta chain is shown here with its context. Its target is not known. Tumor tissue was taken before any definitive surgery or chemotherapy was given. The entry originates in a study of high-grade serous ovarian cancer treatment subgroups. Turning to the study itself: Samples averaged approximately 13,000 reads and around 7,600 unique TCR beta rearrangements.

The CDR3 is made up of 13 amino acids. CDR1 is SEHNR, CDR2 FQNEAQ, per germline (reference sequence). J lost 7 bases, V lost 3 bases, and 6 bases had no gene match. General study results and limits: Spatial context was lost because tumors were sequenced in bulk. TCR relatedness rose with neoantigen level and trended with mutation load. Repertoire similarity ranged about 0.1 to 0.79 between tumors of one patient.

The table came from immunoSEQ multiplex PCR; TCRdb's copy has only in-frame clones and leaves some out. This sample has approximately 4,000 clones, with around 69% found just once. The source of this sequence is a human donor with high-grade serous ovarian cancer. The chain is built from TRBV7-9 and TRBJ2-7; TRBD2 matches 7 bases. Sequenced: tumor tissue. Written as DNA, the CDR3 is TGTGCCAGCAGCTTCCTTACCGGGGGGGAGCAGTACTTC. Residues: CASSFLTGGEQYF.